This T cell receptor beta chain was sequenced for a study of early T cells in non-severe SARS-CoV-2 infection. TCRdb passed the 5' RACE reads through MiXCR, listing each CDR3 protein once. The sample lists around 9,000 distinct CDR3 sequences, around 4.8% occurring once. This clonotype ranks as medium-sized. This CDR3 is built from 15 residues. From germline, CDR1 is LNHDA and CDR2 SQIVND (reference sequence). V lost 3 bases, J lost 1 base, and 6 bases stayed unmatched. The sequence was obtained from an adult who was a healthcare worker with PCR-confirmed SARS-CoV-2 infection or an uninfected control (not recorded which). This chain joins TRBV19 and TRBJ2-7, with TRBD1 matching 7 bases. Sequencing was carried out using whole blood. Here the CDR3 reads CASSIPGTASYEQYF. The CDR3 bases are TGTGCCAGTAGTATCCCGGGGACAGCATCCTACGAGCAGTACTTC.